The 25 T cell receptor beta chains below were found in one sample sequenced in a study of blood T cell repertoires in COVID-19. TCRdb's copy holds only in-frame clones and misses some; the assay was immunoSEQ multiplex PCR. The sample has fewer than 200,000 clones, 82% seen once; the top ten hold over 15%. The sequencing input was PBMCs or T cells enriched from blood (not recorded which). These receptors were taken from a man in his fifties or sixties who had recovered from COVID-19.

This sequence joins TRBV18 and TRBJ1-2; a weak D match, TRBD1 (5 bases). The CDR3 has 14 amino acids. CDR1 is KGHSH and CDR2 is LQKENI in the germline V gene. Trimming took off 6 bases at V and 3 bases at J, with 14 bases between the two ends. The CDR3 nucleotides are TGTGCCAGCTCCCAAGCCGGCAGGGACTATGGCTACACCTTC. Residues: CASSQAGRDYGYTF. The complete variable domain, with remaining parts taken from reference TRBV18 and TRBJ1-2, reads NAGVMQNPRHLVRRRGQEARLRCSPMKGHSHVYWYRQLPEEGLKFMVYLQKENIIDESGMPKERFSAEFPKEGPSILRIQQVVRGDSAAYFCASSQAGRDYGYTFGSGTRLTVV.

This chain connects TRBV19 to TRBJ2-2; 16 positions agree with TRBD2. Germline V gene lookup returns CDR1 LNHDA and CDR2 SQIVND (reference sequence). The V gene end was trimmed by 10 bases and the J gene end by 7 bases; junction bases not matched to a gene: 12. The CDR3 totals 17 residues. The CDR3 nucleotides are TGTGCCACCACTAGGGGACTAGCGGGAGGGCTCGGCGGGGAGCTGTTTTTT. It is translated as CATTRGLAGGLGGELFF.

V usage is TRBV7-2 and J usage is TRBJ2-1; D is undetermined. Germline V gene sequence: CDR1 SGHTA, CDR2 FQGNSA. The V and J ends lost 0 bases and 7 bases respectively, with 10 bases between them. The CDR3 contains 14 residues. The CDR3 reads CASSLALLPNEQFF. CDR3 coding DNA: TGTGCCAGCAGCTTAGCACTGTTACCGAATGAGCAGTTCTTC.

CDR3 region: CASSLDQGNTGELFF. For the CDR3, the DNA is TGTGCCAGCAGCTTAGACCAGGGCAACACCGGGGAGCTGTTTTTT. J is TRBJ2-2 and V is TRBV7-6; D might be TRBD1 (5 bases). The germline V and J ends were trimmed by 1 base and 2 bases, with 8 bases remaining between them. Looked up from germline, CDR1 is SGHVS and CDR2 is FNYEAQ. The CDR3 covers 15 residues.

CDR3 sequence (DNA): TGTGCCAGCAGTGAAGTGATGACAGGGGGCAAAGAGACCCAGTACTTC. This gives the protein CASSEVMTGGKETQYF. This chain joins TRBV6-1 and TRBJ2-5, with TRBD1 identical over 10 bases. Germline CDR1 reads MNHNS; CDR2 reads SASEGT. The CDR3 runs 16 residues. The J segment lost 3 bases and the V segment lost 1 base, leaving 5 bases of the junction unmatched.

The chain employs TRBV7-9 and TRBJ2-1; TRBD2 agrees at 14 bases. Germline assignment: CDR1 SEHNR and CDR2 FQNEAQ (reference sequence). Trimming cost V 5 bases and J 0 bases; bases outside gene matches: 12. This CDR3 spans 20 amino acids. The CDR3 reads CASSTGTSGGRWGSYNEQFF. The CDR3 nucleotides read TGTGCCAGCAGCACTGGGACTAGCGGGGGCCGCTGGGGCTCCTACAATGAGCAGTTCTTC.

This clone was seen once. This chain uses TRBV19 with TRBJ1-4; 8 nucleotides align to TRBD1. Germline CDR1 and CDR2: LNHDA and SQIVND (reference sequence). J lost 7 bases, V lost 3 bases, and 7 bases had no gene match. The CDR3 has 15 residues. This chain's CDR3 is CASSITGGGSEKLFF. In DNA form, the CDR3 reads TGTGCCAGTAGTATTACAGGGGGAGGAAGTGAAAAACTGTTTTTT.

This chain connects TRBV18 to TRBJ1-1, with D unresolved. CDR1 and CDR2 (germline): KGHSH, LQKENI. This CDR3 region has 14 residues. Trimming shortened V by 2 bases and J by 5 bases, and 12 bases separated the two germline ends. The CDR3 nucleotides are TGTGCCAGCTCACCAAACAACCCGGGAACTGAAGCTTTCTTT. Protein product: CASSPNNPGTEAFF.

This clone appeared many times. The J gene is TRBJ1-5, the V gene TRBV6-4; D remains unclear. Deletions cut 2 bases from V and 0 bases from J, with 11 bases between. The CDR3 loop spans 16 amino acids. Germline CDR1 MRHNA, CDR2 SNTAGT. CDR3 nucleotides: TGTGCCAGCAGTGACGATGGGAGCAATAGCAATCAGCCCCAGCATTTT. This codes for CASSDDGSNSNQPQHF.

On this clone itself: This CDR3 is also generated by other DNA sequences in the sample. The rearrangement uses TRBV18 and TRBJ1-1; TRBD1 matches 9 bases. V was pared by 3 bases and J by 8 bases, with 1 base of the junction left unmatched. The germline CDR1 and CDR2 sequences are KGHSH and LQKENI. This CDR3 spans 12 amino acids. Written as DNA, the CDR3 is TGTGCCAGCTCACCCGGACAGGGGGAAGCTTTCTTT. It encodes CASSPGQGEAFF.

The J gene is TRBJ2-4, the V gene TRBV29-1; D gene uncertain. Looked up from germline, CDR1 is SQVTM and CDR2 is ANQGSEA. This CDR3 comprises 14 residues. Trimming left V 4 bases short and J 1 base short, with 11 bases between. CDR3 amino acids: CSVAPYLAKNIQYF. CDR3 in DNA: TGCAGCGTTGCCCCCTACCTGGCCAAAAACATTCAGTACTTC.

The CDR3 spells CSVGTSGGARDTQYF. CDR3 coding DNA: TGCAGCGTTGGGACTAGCGGGGGGGCCAGGGATACGCAGTATTTT. J is TRBJ2-3 and V is TRBV29-1; 15 bases fit TRBD2. This CDR3 comprises 15 residues. The V gene's germline CDR1 is SQVTM and CDR2 ANQGSEA. J gave up 6 bases and V 4 bases, and 5 bases lay outside the gene matches.

V usage is TRBV28 and J usage is TRBJ2-7, with TRBD1 as a possible D gene (6 bases). V lost 5 bases to trimming and J lost 3 bases, with 14 bases between them. The CDR3 is 14 residues long. Germline V CDR1 and CDR2: MDHEN, SYDVKM. The CDR3 loop is CASSPYRDNYEQYF. The CDR3 DNA reads TGTGCCAGCAGTCCATACCGGGACAACTACGAGCAGTACTTC.

This chain joins TRBV7-2 and TRBJ2-5, with TRBD1 as a possible D gene (6 bases). Germline CDR1 is SGHTA and CDR2 is FQGNSA. The CDR3 sequence is 16 residues long. V lost 1 base and J lost 0, with 12 bases in between. This CDR3 reads CASSLVRQAYQETQYF. The CDR3 DNA is TGTGCCAGCAGCTTAGTAAGACAGGCGTACCAAGAGACCCAGTACTTC. The whole variable domain, remainder taken from reference TRBV7-2 and TRBJ2-5, is GAGVSQSPSNKVTEKGKDVELRCDPISGHTALYWYRQSLGQGLEFLIYFQGNSAPDKSGLPSDRFSAERTGGSVSTLTIQRTQQEDSAVYLCASSLVRQAYQETQYFGPGTRLLVL.

This chain uses TRBV19 with TRBJ2-3; a weak D match, TRBD2 (5 bases). This CDR3 is 12 amino acids long. CDR1 and CDR2 from the germline V gene are LNHDA and SQIVND (reference sequence). The V gene lost 3 bases and the J gene lost 10 bases, with 11 bases spanning the gap. This chain's CDR3 is CASSIDLEAQYF. The CDR3 DNA reads as TGTGCCAGTAGTATTGACCTGGAGGCGCAGTATTTT.

The chain links TRBV29-1 to TRBJ2-1; tentative D call: TRBD2 (6 bases). Germline-derived CDR1 and CDR2 are SQVTM and ANQGSEA. The CDR3 covers 12 residues. Trimming shortened V by 3 bases and J by 7 bases, and 10 bases separated the two germline ends. CDR3 nucleotide sequence: TGCAGCGTTGAGACGGCGGGGAATGAGCAGTTCTTC. Residues: CSVETAGNEQFF.

The chain is built from TRBV7-9 and TRBJ1-6; 10 nucleotides line up with TRBD1. Germline V CDR1 and CDR2: SEHNR, FQNEAQ (reference sequence). The CDR3 has 15 amino acids. V lost 3 bases and J lost 4; bases outside the gene matches: 0. The CDR3 here is CASSLGQGYNSPLHF. DNA for the CDR3: TGTGCCAGCAGCTTGGGACAGGGGTATAATTCACCCCTCCACTTT.

The rearrangement joins TRBV3-1 (or the pseudogene TRBV3-2) to TRBJ2-1, with D possibly matching TRBD2 (6 bases). The CDR3 sequence is 13 residues long. Trimming left V 4 bases short and J 6 bases short, with 10 bases between. Germline CDR1 reads LGHDT; CDR2 reads YNNKEL (reference sequence). The CDR3 spells CASSPWDSNEQFF. The CDR3 coding sequence is TGTGCCAGCAGCCCCTGGGACTCCAATGAGCAGTTCTTC.

The V gene is TRBV9, the J gene TRBJ2-5; 8 bases agree with TRBD1. This CDR3 region has 15 residues. Trimming took 0 bases from V and 5 from J; bases not matched to a gene: 6. Germline V gene lookup returns CDR1 SGDLS and CDR2 YYNGEE. CDR3 protein: CASSVEGTGWETQYF. The DNA of the CDR3 is TGTGCCAGCAGCGTAGAAGGGACAGGTTGGGAGACCCAGTACTTC. Full variable domain (rest looked up from reference TRBV9 and TRBJ2-5): DSGVTQTPKHLITATGQRVTLRCSPRSGDLSVYWYQQSLDQGLQFLIQYYNGEERAKGNILERFSAQQFPDLHSELNLSSLELGDSALYFCASSVEGTGWETQYFGPGTRLLVL.

The chain carries TRBV29-1 and TRBJ1-2, with 9 bases fitting TRBD1. The CDR3 runs 13 residues. The V segment lost 4 bases and the J segment 8 bases; nucleotides outside the gene matches: 8. Looked up from germline, CDR1 is SQVTM and CDR2 is ANQGSEA. The CDR3 DNA sequence: TGCAGCGTTGTAACAGGGGGCGAGGGAGGCTACACCTTC. Its protein product is CSVVTGGEGGYTF.

J is TRBJ2-7 and V is TRBV7-2; no clear D. The germline V gene encodes CDR1 SGHTA and CDR2 FQGNSA. The CDR3 runs 14 residues. The V gene lost 1 base and the J gene lost 7 bases, with 14 bases spanning the gap. Here the CDR3 reads CASSLVGYRVEQYF. The DNA for the CDR3 is TGTGCCAGCAGCTTAGTTGGCTACCGGGTGGAGCAGTACTTC.

This chain joins TRBV19 and TRBJ1-4; D unclear. V was pared by 4 bases and J by 7 bases, with 10 bases between. Germline V CDR1 and CDR2: LNHDA, SQIVND (reference sequence). The CDR3 has 13 residues. CDR3 in amino acids: CASSTDWTEKLFF. CDR3 DNA: TGTGCCAGTAGTACGGACTGGACTGAAAAACTGTTTTTT.

The chain couples TRBV5-1 to TRBJ2-2, with D possibly TRBD1 on 5 matching bases. The V gene lost 4 bases and the J gene lost 4 bases, with 14 bases spanning the gap. The CDR3 is made up of 15 amino acids. Germline-derived CDR1 and CDR2 are SGHRS and YFSETQ. The CDR3: CASSSPGSTTGELFF. CDR3 sequence (DNA): TGCGCCAGCAGCAGCCCAGGGTCAACCACCGGGGAGCTGTTTTTT. Looking up the rest from reference TRBV5-1 and TRBJ2-2 gives the full variable domain: KAGVTQTPRYLIKTRGQQVTLSCSPISGHRSVSWYQQTPGQGLQFLFEYFSETQRNKGNFPGRFSGRQFSNSRSEMNVSTLELGDSALYLCASSSPGSTTGELFFGEGSRLTVL.

This sequence joins TRBV4-1 and TRBJ1-1; D possibly corresponds to TRBD1 (5 bases). The germline V gene encodes CDR1 MGHRA and CDR2 YSYEKL. Trimming left V 2 bases short and J 0 bases short, with 10 bases between. The CDR3 covers 15 residues. The CDR3 protein is CASSQYDSVNTEAFF. The CDR3 DNA is TGCGCCAGCAGCCAATATGACAGTGTGAACACTGAAGCTTTCTTT.

The chain carries TRBV7-2 and TRBJ2-2, with 8 bases lining up with TRBD2. This CDR3 is 16 amino acids long. Germline V gene lookup returns CDR1 SGHTA and CDR2 FQGNSA. Trimming at V came to 2 bases and at J to 6 bases, leaving 8 bases not matched to a gene. The CDR3, as DNA: TGTGCCAGCAGCTTAAACGACGGGAGGGCTCCCGGGGAGCTGTTTTTT. Residues: CASSLNDGRAPGELFF.